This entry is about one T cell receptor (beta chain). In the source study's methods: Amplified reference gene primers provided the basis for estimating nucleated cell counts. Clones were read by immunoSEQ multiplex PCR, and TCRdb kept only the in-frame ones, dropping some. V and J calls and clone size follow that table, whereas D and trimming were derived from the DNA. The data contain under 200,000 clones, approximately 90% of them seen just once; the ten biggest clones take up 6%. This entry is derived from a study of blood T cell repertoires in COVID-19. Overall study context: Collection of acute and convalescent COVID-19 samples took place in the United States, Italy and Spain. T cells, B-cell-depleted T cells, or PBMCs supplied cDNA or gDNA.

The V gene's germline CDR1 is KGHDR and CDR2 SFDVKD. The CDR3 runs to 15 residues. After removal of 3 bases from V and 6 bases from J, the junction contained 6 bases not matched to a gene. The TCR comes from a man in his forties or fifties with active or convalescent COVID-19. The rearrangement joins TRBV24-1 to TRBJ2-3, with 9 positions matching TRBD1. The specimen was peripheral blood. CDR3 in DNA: TGTGCCACCAGTGATAGGACAGGGGCGCGGGATACGCAGTATTTT. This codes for CATSDRTGARDTQYF.